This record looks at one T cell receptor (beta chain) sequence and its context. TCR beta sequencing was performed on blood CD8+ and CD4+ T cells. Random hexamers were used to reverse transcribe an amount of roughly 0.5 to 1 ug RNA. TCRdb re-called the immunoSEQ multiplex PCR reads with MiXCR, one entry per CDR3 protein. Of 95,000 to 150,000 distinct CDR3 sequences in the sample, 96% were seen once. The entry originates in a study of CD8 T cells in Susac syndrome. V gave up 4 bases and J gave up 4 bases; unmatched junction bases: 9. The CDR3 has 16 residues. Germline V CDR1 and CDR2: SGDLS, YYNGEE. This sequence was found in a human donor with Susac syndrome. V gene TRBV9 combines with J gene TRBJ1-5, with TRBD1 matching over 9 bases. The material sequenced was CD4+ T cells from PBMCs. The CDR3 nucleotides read TGTGCCAGCAGCAAAGGGACAGGGTCTTTAAATCAGCCCCAGCATTTT. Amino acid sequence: CASSKGTGSLNQPQHF.